Below, 2 T cell receptor beta chains from the same sample are listed, as sequenced in a study of T cell repertoires in cytomegalovirus infection. TCRdb redid the calling of the reads with MiXCR, one entry per CDR3 protein. Of about 680,000 distinct CDR3 sequences listed, about 24% are singletons. Sequencing was carried out using CD8+ T cells from PBMCs. The receptor source for this set is a human donor in good health (CMV status not recorded). Some clones in this sample may be carry-over from other donors' samples.

This clonotype appeared many times. CDR3 nucleotide sequence: TGTGCCAGCAGTTCATGGAGACAGGGATTAACTAATGAAAAACTGTTTTTT. This codes for CASSSWRQGLTNEKLFF. The chain joins TRBV12-3 or TRBV12-4 to TRBJ1-4, with 7 nucleotides matching TRBD1. J gave up 1 base and V 4 bases, and 9 bases lay outside the gene matches. The CDR3 consists of 17 residues.

This clonotype was found a few times. The chain is built from TRBV7-9 and TRBJ2-3; possibly TRBD2 for D (5 bases). V was clipped by 6 bases and J by 2 bases, with 21 bases between them. From germline, CDR1 is SEHNR and CDR2 FQNEAQ (reference sequence). This CDR3 is built from 17 residues. DNA for the CDR3: TGTGCCAGCAGATATCCTACGCGGTCGGGAAACACAGATACGCAGTATTTT. Its translation: CASRYPTRSGNTDTQYF.